These 7 T cell receptor beta chains share one sample of origin, sequenced in a study of blood T cell repertoires in COVID-19. The table came from immunoSEQ multiplex PCR; TCRdb's copy has only in-frame clones and leaves some out. The table has 95,000 to 150,000 clones, around 80% seen once. Sequenced: peripheral blood. All receptors derive from a man aged 55 to 69 with active or convalescent COVID-19.

The J gene is TRBJ2-1, the V gene TRBV19; the D gene is possibly TRBD1 (5 bases). The CDR3 has 18 amino acids. The V end was cut by 5 bases, the J end by 0 bases, with 20 bases between. Germline CDR1 is LNHDA and CDR2 is SQIVND (reference sequence). DNA of the CDR3: TGTGCCAGTAGTCGAGGATGGGCAGGGTCTGCCTCCTACAATGAGCAGTTCTTC. It specifies CASSRGWAGSASYNEQFF.

The chain has TRBV6-5 and TRBJ1-2; 9 bases fit TRBD1. The J segment lost 7 bases and the V segment lost 6 bases, leaving 9 bases of the junction unmatched. CDR3 length: 14 residues. Germline lookup yields CDR1 MNHEY and CDR2 SVGAGI. The CDR3 sequence: CASRPPTGGLGYTF. As DNA, the CDR3 is TGTGCCAGCAGACCTCCAACAGGGGGCCTTGGCTACACCTTC.

This clone was seen only a few times. The J gene is TRBJ1-1, the V gene TRBV18; no clear D gene. The V gene lost 0 bases and the J gene lost 6 bases, with 14 bases spanning the gap. Germline V gives CDR1 KGHSH, CDR2 LQKENI. The CDR3 extends over 15 amino acids. CDR3 in amino acids: CASSPPSRSIPEAFF. The CDR3 nucleotides are TGTGCCAGCTCACCACCATCCAGGTCCATCCCTGAAGCTTTCTTT.

The chain links TRBV28 to TRBJ1-4; D is uncertain. The germline V gene encodes CDR1 MDHEN and CDR2 SYDVKM. V shed 5 bases and J shed 8 bases, with 24 bases lying between them. The CDR3 is 17 amino acids. The CDR3 DNA follows: TGTGCCAGCAGTCCGCGGGGAGGTTCTGCCCATTGGGAAAAACTGTTTTTT. It is translated as CASSPRGGSAHWEKLFF.

The chain links TRBV4-3 to TRBJ2-2; 13 bases line up with TRBD2. The CDR3 has 17 amino acids. J lost 6 bases, V lost 3 bases, and 7 bases had no gene match. Germline CDR1 and CDR2: LGHNA and YSLEER. The CDR3 nucleotides read TGCGCCAGCAGCCAGGGGACTAGCGGGAATTTCCCCGGGGAGCTGTTTTTT. Protein: CASSQGTSGNFPGELFF.

This chain joins TRBV2 and TRBJ2-5, with TRBD1 identical over 9 bases. The CDR3 has 14 amino acids. Germline-derived CDR1 and CDR2 are SNHLY and FYNNEI. After removal of 6 bases from V and 5 bases from J, the junction contained 7 bases not matched to a gene. CDR3 sequence: CASRSGTGSETQYF. The DNA for the CDR3 is TGTGCCAGCAGATCCGGGACAGGGAGCGAGACCCAGTACTTC.

Only a few counts were recorded for this clone. The gene calls are TRBV29-1 and TRBJ2-2, with TRBD2 identical over 10 bases. This CDR3 has 16 amino acids. Germline V gene sequence: CDR1 SQVTM, CDR2 ANQGSEA. The junction had 11 bases not matched to a gene; V was cut back by 2 bases and J by 8 bases. CDR3 DNA sequence: TGCAGCGTTGAAAAGGGGTCTAGCGGGAGTCCTGGGGAGCTGTTTTTT. Its protein is CSVEKGSSGSPGELFF.